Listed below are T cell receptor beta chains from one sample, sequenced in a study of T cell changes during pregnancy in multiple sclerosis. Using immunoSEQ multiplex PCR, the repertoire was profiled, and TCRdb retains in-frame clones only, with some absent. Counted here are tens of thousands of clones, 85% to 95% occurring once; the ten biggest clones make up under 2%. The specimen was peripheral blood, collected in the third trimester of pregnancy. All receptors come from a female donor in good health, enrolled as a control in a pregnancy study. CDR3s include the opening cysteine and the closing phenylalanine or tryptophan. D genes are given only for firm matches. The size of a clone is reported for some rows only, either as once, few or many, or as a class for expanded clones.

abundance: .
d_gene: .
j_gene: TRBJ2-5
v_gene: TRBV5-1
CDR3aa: CASSGGGPQETQYF
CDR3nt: TGCGCCAGCAGTGGGGGGGGGCCCCAAGAGACCCAGTACTTC

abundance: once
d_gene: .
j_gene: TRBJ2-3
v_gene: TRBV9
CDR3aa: CASSVGEGISGTDTQYF
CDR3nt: TGTGCCAGCAGCGTGGGCGAGGGTATCAGCGGCACAGATACGCAGTATTTT

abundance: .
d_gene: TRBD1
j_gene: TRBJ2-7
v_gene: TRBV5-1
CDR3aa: CASSRDRNYEQYF
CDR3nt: TGCGCCAGCAGCCGGGACAGGAACTACGAGCAGTACTTC

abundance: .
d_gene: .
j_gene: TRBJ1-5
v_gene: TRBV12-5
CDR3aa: CASGLVRPGGMRVGQPQHF
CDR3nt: TGTGCTAGTGGTTTGGTACGACCTGGAGGGATGAGGGTGGGGCAGCCCCAGCATTTT

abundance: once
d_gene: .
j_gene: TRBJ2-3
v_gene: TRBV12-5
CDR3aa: CASGLVRADTQYF
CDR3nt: TGTGCTAGTGGTTTGGTACGAGCAGATACGCAGTATTTT

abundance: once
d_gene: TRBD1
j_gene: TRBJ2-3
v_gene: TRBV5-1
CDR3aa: CASSLAPDRGTDTQYF
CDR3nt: TGCGCCAGCAGCTTGGCTCCCGACAGGGGAACAGATACGCAGTATTTT

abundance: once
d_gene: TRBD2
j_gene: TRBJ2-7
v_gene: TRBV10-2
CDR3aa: CASIERDSYEQYF
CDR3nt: TGCGCCAGCATCGAGCGGGACTCCTACGAGCAGTACTTC

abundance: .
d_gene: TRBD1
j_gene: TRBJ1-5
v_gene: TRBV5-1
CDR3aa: CASSLGQGGSNQPQHF
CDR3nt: TGCGCCAGCAGCTTGGGACAGGGCGGGAGCAATCAGCCCCAGCATTTT

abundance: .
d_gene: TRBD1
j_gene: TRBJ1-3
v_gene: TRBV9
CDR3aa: CASSADSGQGRFAGNTIYF
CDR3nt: TGTGCCAGCAGCGCAGATTCGGGACAGGGGCGATTTGCTGGAAACACCATATATTTT

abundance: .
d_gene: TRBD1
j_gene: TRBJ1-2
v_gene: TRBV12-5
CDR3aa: CASGSRDRDYGYTF
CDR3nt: TGTGCTAGTGGTTCCCGGGACAGGGACTATGGCTACACCTTC

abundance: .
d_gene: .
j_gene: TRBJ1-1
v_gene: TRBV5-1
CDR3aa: CASSLDLGGNTEAFF
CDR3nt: TGCGCCAGCAGCTTGGATCTGGGAGGGAACACTGAAGCTTTCTTT

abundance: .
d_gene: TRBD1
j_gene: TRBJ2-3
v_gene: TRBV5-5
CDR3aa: CASILPQGVPTDTQYF
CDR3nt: TGTGCCAGCATCCTACCACAGGGGGTACCCACAGATACGCAGTATTTT

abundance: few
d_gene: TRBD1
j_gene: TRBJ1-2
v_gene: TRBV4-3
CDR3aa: CASSQEGQGGYLPYGYTF
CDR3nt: TGCGCCAGCAGCCAAGAGGGACAGGGAGGGTACCTGCCCTATGGCTACACCTTC

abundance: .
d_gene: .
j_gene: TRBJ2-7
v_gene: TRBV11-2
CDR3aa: CASSLPPRRGEGPLYF
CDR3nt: TGTGCCAGCAGCTTACCTCCAAGGAGGGGGGAGGGCCCTCTTTACTTC

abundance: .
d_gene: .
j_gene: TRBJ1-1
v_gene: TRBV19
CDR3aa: CATGDNTNTEAFF
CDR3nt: TGTGCCACCGGGGACAATACGAACACTGAAGCTTTCTTT

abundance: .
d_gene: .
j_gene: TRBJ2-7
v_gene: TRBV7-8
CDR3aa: CASSLTPERRTYEQYF
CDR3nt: TGTGCCAGCAGCTTAACGCCCGAGCGGAGGACCTACGAGCAGTACTTC

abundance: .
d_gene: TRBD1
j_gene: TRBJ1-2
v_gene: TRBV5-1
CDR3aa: CASSLEGFGTGDPRYGYTF
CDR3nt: TGCGCCAGCAGCTTGGAAGGCTTCGGGACAGGGGACCCGCGCTATGGCTACACCTTC

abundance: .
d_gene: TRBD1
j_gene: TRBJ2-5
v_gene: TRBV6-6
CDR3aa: CASSIPGQRQETQYF
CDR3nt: TGTGCCAGCAGTATACCGGGACAGAGGCAAGAGACCCAGTACTTC

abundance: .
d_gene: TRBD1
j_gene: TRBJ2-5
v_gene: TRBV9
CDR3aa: CASSVGGWDSWETQYF
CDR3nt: TGTGCCAGCAGCGTAGGGGGATGGGACAGCTGGGAGACCCAGTACTTC

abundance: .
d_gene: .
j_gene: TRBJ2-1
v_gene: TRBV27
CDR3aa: CASSLANEQFF
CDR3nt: TGTGCCAGCAGTCTAGCGAATGAGCAGTTCTTC

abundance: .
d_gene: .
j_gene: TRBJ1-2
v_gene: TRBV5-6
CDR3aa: CASSATGIGLF
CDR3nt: TGTGCCAGCAGCGCAACCGGGATAGGACTCTTC

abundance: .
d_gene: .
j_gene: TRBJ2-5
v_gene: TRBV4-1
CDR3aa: CASGQPRGGETQYF
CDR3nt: TGCGCCAGCGGCCAACCCAGGGGTGGAGAGACCCAGTACTTC

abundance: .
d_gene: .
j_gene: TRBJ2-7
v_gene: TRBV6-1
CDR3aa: CASGAGSYEQYF
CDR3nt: TGTGCCAGCGGGGCGGGGTCCTACGAGCAGTACTTC

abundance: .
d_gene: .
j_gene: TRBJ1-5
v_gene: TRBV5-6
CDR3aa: CASSRQWGNQPQHF
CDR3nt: TGTGCCAGCAGCCGACAATGGGGCAATCAGCCCCAGCATTTT

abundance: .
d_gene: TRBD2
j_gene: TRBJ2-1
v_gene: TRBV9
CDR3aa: CASSVAGTSSHNEQFF
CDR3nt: TGTGCCAGCAGCGTAGCCGGGACTAGTAGCCACAATGAGCAGTTCTTC

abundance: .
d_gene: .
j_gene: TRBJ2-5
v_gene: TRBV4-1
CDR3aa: CASSQDLPSSYETQYF
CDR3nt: TGCGCCAGCAGCCAAGATCTGCCTAGTTCGTATGAGACCCAGTACTTC

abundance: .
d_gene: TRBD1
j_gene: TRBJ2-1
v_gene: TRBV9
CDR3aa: CASSVVGGSSNEQFF
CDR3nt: TGTGCCAGCAGCGTAGTAGGGGGCTCATCCAATGAGCAGTTCTTC

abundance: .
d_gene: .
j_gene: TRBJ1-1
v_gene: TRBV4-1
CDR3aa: CASSQDNGFGSWQAFF
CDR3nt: TGCGCCAGCAGCCAAGATAACGGGTTCGGTTCCTGGCAAGCTTTCTTT

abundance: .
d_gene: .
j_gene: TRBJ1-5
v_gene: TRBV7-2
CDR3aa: CASSLGGQSPPNQPQHF
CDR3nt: TGTGCCAGCAGCTTAGGTGGCCAATCCCCGCCCAATCAGCCCCAGCATTTT

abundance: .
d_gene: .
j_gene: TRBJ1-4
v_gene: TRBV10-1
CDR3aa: CASSSDEKLFF
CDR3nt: TGCGCCAGCAGTTCAGATGAAAAACTGTTTTTT

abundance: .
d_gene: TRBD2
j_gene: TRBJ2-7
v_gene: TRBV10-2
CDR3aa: CASSQSGGAGVEQYF
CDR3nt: TGCGCCAGCAGCCAAAGCGGGGGGGCCGGAGTCGAGCAGTACTTC

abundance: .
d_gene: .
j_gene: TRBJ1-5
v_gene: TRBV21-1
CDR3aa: CASTRTDRGQTGVKNQPQHF
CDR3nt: TGTGCCAGCACCAGGACAGACAGGGGGCAGACTGGGGTGAAAAATCAGCCCCAGCATTTT

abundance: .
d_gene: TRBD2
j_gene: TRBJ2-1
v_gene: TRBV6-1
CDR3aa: CASSEGTSGSNEQFF
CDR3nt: TGTGCCAGCAGTGAGGGGACTAGCGGCAGCAATGAGCAGTTCTTC

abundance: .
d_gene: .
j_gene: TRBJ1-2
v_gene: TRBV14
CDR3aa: CASSQAGTHSYGYTF
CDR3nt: TGTGCCAGCAGCCAAGCGGGGACACACTCCTATGGCTACACCTTC

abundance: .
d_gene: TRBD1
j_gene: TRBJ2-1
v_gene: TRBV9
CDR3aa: CASSSVGQASEQFF
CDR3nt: TGTGCCAGCAGCTCCGTCGGACAGGCTAGTGAGCAGTTCTTC

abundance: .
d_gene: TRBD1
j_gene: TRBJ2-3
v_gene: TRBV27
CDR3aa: CASTLTGGTDTQYF
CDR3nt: TGTGCCAGCACCTTGACAGGGGGCACAGATACGCAGTATTTT

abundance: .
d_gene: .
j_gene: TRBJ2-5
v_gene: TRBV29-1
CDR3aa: CSVEGRRAGRSETQYF
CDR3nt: TGCAGCGTTGAAGGAAGGAGGGCAGGGCGAAGTGAGACCCAGTACTTC

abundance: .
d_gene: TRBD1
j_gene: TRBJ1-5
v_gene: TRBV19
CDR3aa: CASSLTGANSNQPQHF
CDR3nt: TGTGCCAGTAGTTTGACAGGGGCGAATAGCAATCAGCCCCAGCATTTT

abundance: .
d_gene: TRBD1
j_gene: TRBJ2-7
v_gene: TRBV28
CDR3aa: CASGMNTGALYEQYF
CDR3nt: TGTGCCAGCGGCATGAACACAGGGGCCCTCTACGAGCAGTACTTC

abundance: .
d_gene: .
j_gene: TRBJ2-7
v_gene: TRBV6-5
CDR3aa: CASRRGPHPYEQYF
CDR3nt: TGTGCCAGCAGGAGAGGCCCCCACCCTTACGAGCAGTACTTC

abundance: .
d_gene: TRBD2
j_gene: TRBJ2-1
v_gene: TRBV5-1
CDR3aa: CASSPGGVLGNNEQFF
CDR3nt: TGCGCCAGCAGTCCGGGAGGGGTTTTGGGAAACAATGAGCAGTTCTTC

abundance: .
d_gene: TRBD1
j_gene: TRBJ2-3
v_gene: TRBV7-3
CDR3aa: CASSRTGGYTDTQYF
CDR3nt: TGTGCCAGCAGCCGCACAGGGGGTTACACAGATACGCAGTATTTT

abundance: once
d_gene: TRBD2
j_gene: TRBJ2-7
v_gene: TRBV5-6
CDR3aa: CASSFSSGGSYEQYF
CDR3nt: TGTGCCAGCAGCTTTTCTAGCGGGGGGTCCTACGAGCAGTACTTC

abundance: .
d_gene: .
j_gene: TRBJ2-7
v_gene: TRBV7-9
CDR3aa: CASSLEWQTYEQYF
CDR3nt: TGTGCCAGCAGCTTAGAATGGCAGACCTACGAGCAGTACTTC